This T cell receptor beta chain was documented in a study of cytomegalovirus exposure and HLA in healthy donors. Study observations and caveats: It is likely that the observed cluster of highly shared sequence variants was a sequencing artifact. Trimming of TCR beta V- and J-genes showed a link, identified in a later analysis, to a missense DCLRE1C variant. Later analysis showed TCR association rates varying by HLA locus, highest for DRB1 and lowest for HLA-C.

As concerns this clone: Its cognate antigen is unknown.

Amplification used 60 Vbeta primers and 13 Jbeta primers. How the authors handled the data: Approximately 11 million of the approximately 80 million unique TCR beta chains counted in a later analysis were shared. Sequencing used immunoSEQ multiplex PCR; TCRdb keeps in-frame clones, though not all of them. The V and J calls and clone size were taken over from that table, and D and trimming were inferred from the DNA. Seen here are about 170,000 clones, roughly 80% observed once, and the top ten hold around 3.1%. The TCR comes from a female donor in good health and CMV-seronegative. Material: PBMCs.

The CDR3 is CASSPPTGQNNEQFF. In DNA, the CDR3 is TGTGCCAGCTCACCACCGACAGGCCAGAACAATGAGCAGTTCTTC. The V and J genes are TRBV18 and TRBJ2-1; TRBD1 is a possible D gene (6 bases). This CDR3 is built from 15 residues. The germline gives CDR1 KGHSH, CDR2 LQKENI. V lost 0 bases and J lost 5, with 11 bases in between.